These 4 T cell receptor beta chains were sequenced from one sample in a study of T cells in Graves' hyperthyroidism and ophthalmopathy. Amplified TCR beta CDR3 regions derived from RNA transcripts. Researchers ran a first-round RT-PCR on the TCR CDR3 using the HTBI primer set. Using its own MiXCR run on the multiplex PCR reads, TCRdb lists one record per CDR3 protein. The sample includes a few hundred thousand distinct CDR3 sequences, 20% to 25% of them seen just once. The material sequenced was blood. The receptors here all came from a man aged 50-59 years with Graves' hyperthyroidism.

This clonotype was seen many times. V gene TRBV5-1 combines with J gene TRBJ1-5; D possibly corresponds to TRBD1 (6 bases). V was clipped by 4 bases and J by 7 bases, with 15 bases between them. Germline loops: CDR1 SGHRS, CDR2 YFSETQ. The CDR3 extends over 14 amino acids. The CDR3 is CASSPNRVGQPQHF. For the CDR3, the DNA is TGCGCCAGCAGCCCCAACAGGGTTGGACAGCCCCAGCATTTT.

Only a few counts were recorded for this clonotype. The chain has TRBV27 and TRBJ2-1, with a possible D match to TRBD2 (6 bases). V dropped 6 bases and J dropped 4 bases, with 16 bases sitting between them. The germline V gene has CDR1 MNHEY and CDR2 SMNVEV (reference sequence). The CDR3 spans 15 residues. The CDR3 region is CASSPTQRVYNEQFF. As DNA, the CDR3 is TGTGCCAGCAGCCCGACCCAGCGGGTTTACAATGAGCAGTTCTTC.

The V gene is TRBV5-4, the J gene TRBJ2-1, with TRBD1 identical over 11 bases. Near its end, the DNA agrees better with TRBJ2-7, so the J call may be wrong. The germline gives CDR1 SGHNT, CDR2 YYREEE (reference sequence). The CDR3 has 17 amino acids. CDR3 in DNA: TGTGCCAGCAGCTTGGGTGGGACAGGGGGGAATTACAATGAGCAGTACTTC. The encoded protein is CASSLGGTGGNYNEQYF.

This clonotype has just a few counts. The genes are TRBV10-2 and TRBJ2-2; tentative D call: TRBD2 (5 bases). Germline V CDR1 and CDR2: WSHSY, SAAADI. The CDR3 totals 14 residues. V lost 6 bases to trimming and J lost 2 bases, with 10 bases between them. The CDR3 DNA sequence: TGCGCCAGCAGGAGAGAGGGAAACACCGGGGAGCTGTTTTTT. Encoded protein: CASRREGNTGELFF.